These 18 T cell receptor beta chains were sequenced from one sample in a study of post-analysis software for immune sequencing data. Notes on the study in general: Five TRBV segments appeared more often in patients than in controls, and TRBV5-6, TRBV5-1 and TRBV20-1 were among these.

Presence of unique molecular identifiers characterized the TCR beta cDNA libraries. TCRdb re-derived calls from the PCR reads in MiXCR, one entry per CDR3 protein. The sample has 740,000 or so distinct CDR3 sequences; about 53% are singletons. These TCRs are of unknown antigen specificity. Sequencing used blood. The receptors originated from a girl between 10 and 17 years old with multiple sclerosis.

This clonotype was found once. The chain is built from TRBV20-1 and TRBJ1-2; a weak D match, TRBD1 (5 bases). The CDR3 extends over 15 amino acids. From germline, CDR1 is DFQATT and CDR2 SNEGSKA (reference sequence). V shed 0 bases and J shed 4 bases, with 15 bases lying between them. The CDR3 DNA reads TGCAGTGCTAGAGATCAGGGCAGACAACCCTATGGCTACACCTTC. Translating gives CSARDQGRQPYGYTF.

The rearrangement joins TRBV2 to TRBJ2-5, with unresolved D. The germline CDR1 and CDR2 sequences are SNHLY and FYNNEI. Trimming left V 4 bases short and J 5 bases short, with 11 bases between. The CDR3 extends over 13 amino acids. In DNA, the CDR3 is TGTGCCAGCAGTGGGGTTTCGGGCGAGACCCAGTACTTC. Its translation: CASSGVSGETQYF.

The V call is TRBV29-1, the J call TRBJ2-7; 7 nucleotides match TRBD1. The ends lost 6 bases at V and 5 bases at J; junction bases unmatched: 10. Germline V gives CDR1 SQVTM, CDR2 ANQGSEA. There are 13 residues in the CDR3. The CDR3 here is CSVATGAPHEQYF. The CDR3 nucleotides are TGCAGCGTGGCCACAGGGGCTCCCCACGAGCAGTACTTC.

This chain joins TRBV20-1 and TRBJ1-2, with D perhaps TRBD1 (5 bases). The CDR3 runs 16 residues. Germline-derived CDR1 and CDR2 are DFQATT and SNEGSKA (reference sequence). V dropped 6 bases and J dropped 4 bases, with 24 bases sitting between them. CDR3 sequence reads: CSARRGGQGIGYGYTF. The CDR3 DNA is TGCAGTGCGAGGAGGGGTGGGCAGGGAATTGGCTATGGCTACACCTTC.

V usage is TRBV27 and J usage is TRBJ1-2; no definite D call. Germline-derived CDR1 and CDR2 are MNHEY and SMNVEV (reference sequence). The CDR3 has 15 amino acids. Deletions cut 2 bases from V and 2 bases from J, with 12 bases between. CDR3 sequence reads: CASSLQLGINYGYTF. CDR3 DNA: TGTGCCAGCAGTTTACAGTTAGGGATCAACTATGGCTACACCTTC.

The chain couples TRBV7-3 to TRBJ1-2; 10 nucleotides line up with TRBD1. CDR3 size: 15 residues. V lost 5 bases to trimming and J lost 6 bases; unmatched junction nucleotides: 9. The V gene's germline CDR1 is SGHTA and CDR2 FQGTGA. CDR3 nucleotide sequence: TGTGCCAGCAGCCTCCACCCCGGGACAGGGGATGGCTACACCTTC. Translating it yields CASSLHPGTGDGYTF.

This clonotype was detected only a few times. The chain uses TRBV2 and TRBJ2-5; D not certain. CDR1 and CDR2 from the germline V gene are SNHLY and FYNNEI. The CDR3 spans 12 residues. V lost 7 bases to trimming and J lost 1 base, with 7 bases between them. CDR3 DNA: TGTGCCAGCAATCGCGGCCAAGAGACCCAGTACTTC. Translating gives CASNRGQETQYF.

The chain recombines TRBV3-1 with TRBJ2-1; D possibly corresponds to TRBD2 (7 bases). Trimming cost V 4 bases and J 15 bases, with 16 bases left between them. The CDR3 runs to 12 residues. Germline-derived CDR1 and CDR2 are LGHDT and YNNKEL (reference sequence). For the CDR3, the DNA is TGTGCCAGCAGCCTAGTGGGGGGGCTGACGTTCTTC. Translation: CASSLVGGLTFF.

This clonotype was detected ten times or more. CDR3 coding DNA: TGCGCCAGCAGCCAAGATCCTTCGAATAGGTGGTACGAGCAGTACTTC. Residues: CASSQDPSNRWYEQYF. The rearrangement joins TRBV4-1 to TRBJ2-7, with D unresolved. V lost 0 bases, J lost 4 bases, and 16 bases lay in between. CDR1 and CDR2 (germline): MGHRA, YSYEKL. CDR3 size: 16 residues.

The V and J genes are TRBV5-1 and TRBJ1-4; D is undetermined. Trimming pared 0 bases from V and 8 bases from J, leaving 11 bases between. There are 14 residues in the CDR3. Germline-derived CDR1 and CDR2 are SGHRS and YFSETQ. Written as DNA, the CDR3 is TGCGCCAGCAGCTTGGATCAGCGGGGAGAAAAACTGTTTTTT. Amino acids: CASSLDQRGEKLFF. The entire variable domain, with the rest obtained from reference TRBV5-1 and TRBJ1-4, is as follows: KAGVTQTPRYLIKTRGQQVTLSCSPISGHRSVSWYQQTPGQGLQFLFEYFSETQRNKGNFPGRFSGRQFSNSRSEMNVSTLELGDSALYLCASSLDQRGEKLFFGSGTQLSVL.

This chain links TRBV11-2 with TRBJ2-5; possibly TRBD2 for D (6 bases). Trimming cost V 5 bases and J 3 bases, with 13 bases left between them. Germline CDR1 and CDR2: SGHAT and FQNNGV. CDR3 length: 14 residues. The CDR3 coding sequence is TGTGCCAGCAGCCTATTGGACTACGAAGAGACCCAGTACTTC. It translates to CASSLLDYEETQYF.

This clonotype has more than one count but fewer than ten. V gene TRBV29-1 combines with J gene TRBJ2-7; maybe TRBD2 (6 bases). This CDR3 comprises 11 residues. V lost 6 bases and J 3 bases, leaving 9 bases between the germline ends. Germline loops: CDR1 SQVTM, CDR2 ANQGSEA. CDR3 nucleotides: TGCAGCGTGACTAGGAACTACGAGCAGTACTTC. Its translation is CSVTRNYEQYF.

This clonotype showed up just a few times. This chain connects TRBV10-2 to TRBJ2-5; weak D call: TRBD1 (6 bases). V lost 7 bases and J lost 4, with 25 bases in between. The CDR3 has 17 amino acids. The germline gives CDR1 WSHSY, CDR2 SAAADI. This CDR3 is CASITGWGRSRTETQYF. The CDR3 nucleotides are TGCGCCAGCATTACAGGGTGGGGCCGTTCCAGGACAGAGACCCAGTACTTC.

The CDR3 DNA reads TGTGCCAGCAGCGTCCAAGCGGGATCAGTCTACGAGCAGTACTTC. Translating gives CASSVQAGSVYEQYF. The chain couples TRBV9 to TRBJ2-4; 7 bases fit TRBD2. Judging by the DNA end, TRBJ2-7 fits better; the J call may be wrong. This CDR3 comprises 15 residues. Germline CDR1 reads SGDLS; CDR2 reads YYNGEE.

CDR3 sequence: CASTLLNTMAGGSDEQFF. CDR3 coding DNA: TGCGCCAGCACCCTCCTAAATACTATGGCAGGGGGCAGCGATGAGCAGTTCTTC. The chain links TRBV5-1 to TRBJ2-1; 8 bases match TRBD1. Germline CDR1 reads SGHRS; CDR2 reads YFSETQ. J was trimmed by 8 bases and V by 6 bases; bases with no gene match: 22. The CDR3 loop spans 18 amino acids.

The chain employs TRBV5-1 and TRBJ2-5; TRBD2 might be the D (6 bases). V shed 3 bases and J shed 2 bases, with 11 bases lying between them. The CDR3 length is 14 residues. The germline V gene has CDR1 SGHRS and CDR2 YFSETQ. CDR3 sequence: CASSSPGEQETQYF. The DNA of the CDR3 is TGCGCCAGCAGCTCCCCGGGGGAGCAAGAGACCCAGTACTTC.

J is TRBJ2-1 and V is TRBV20-1, with 8 bases fitting TRBD1. The CDR3 has 14 amino acids. Germline CDR1 DFQATT, CDR2 SNEGSKA (reference sequence). Trimming took 6 bases from V and 3 from J; bases not matched to a gene: 7. The CDR3: CSAARDRIYNEQFF. DNA for the CDR3: TGCAGTGCGGCCCGGGACAGGATCTACAATGAGCAGTTCTTC.

The chain recombines TRBV4-2 with TRBJ1-1; no reliable D call. V was shortened by 4 bases and J by 8 bases, with 23 bases between the two germline ends. In germline, CDR1 is LGHNA, CDR2 YNFKEQ. This CDR3 is 16 amino acids long. This CDR3 reads CASSLSTPGRDREAFF. CDR3 sequence (DNA): TGTGCCAGCAGCCTAAGTACCCCGGGCAGAGATAGGGAAGCTTTCTTT.